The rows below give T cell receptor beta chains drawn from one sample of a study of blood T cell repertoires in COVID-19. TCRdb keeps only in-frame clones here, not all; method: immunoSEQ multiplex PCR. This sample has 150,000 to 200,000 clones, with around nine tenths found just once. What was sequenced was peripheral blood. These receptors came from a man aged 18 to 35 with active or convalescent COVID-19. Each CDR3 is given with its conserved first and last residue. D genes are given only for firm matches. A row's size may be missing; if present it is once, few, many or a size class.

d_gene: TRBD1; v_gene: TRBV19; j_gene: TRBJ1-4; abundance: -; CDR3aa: CASSKSSGGSSNEKLFF; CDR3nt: TGTGCCAGTAGTAAATCCTCAGGGGGGTCATCTAATGAAAAACTGTTTTTT
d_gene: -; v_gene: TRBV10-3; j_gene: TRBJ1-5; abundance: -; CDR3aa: CATTDTNQPQHF; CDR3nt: TGTGCCACAACGGACACCAATCAGCCCCAGCATTTT
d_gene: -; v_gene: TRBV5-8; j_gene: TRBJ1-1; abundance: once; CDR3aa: CASSLVEGMDTEAFF; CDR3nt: TGTGCCAGCAGCTTGGTTGAGGGAATGGATACTGAAGCTTTCTTT
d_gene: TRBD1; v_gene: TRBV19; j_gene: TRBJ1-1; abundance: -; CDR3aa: CASSITGVVNTEAFF; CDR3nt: TGTGCCAGTAGTATCACAGGGGTGGTGAACACTGAAGCTTTCTTT
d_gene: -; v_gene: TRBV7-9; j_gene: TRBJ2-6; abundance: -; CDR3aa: CASSPINSGANVLTF; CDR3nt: TGTGCCAGCAGCCCTATAAACTCTGGGGCCAACGTCCTGACTTTC
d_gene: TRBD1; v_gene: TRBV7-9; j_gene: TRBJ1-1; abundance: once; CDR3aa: CASSPDENRGAEAFF; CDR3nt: TGTGCCAGCAGCCCCGATGAAAACAGGGGCGCTGAAGCTTTCTTT
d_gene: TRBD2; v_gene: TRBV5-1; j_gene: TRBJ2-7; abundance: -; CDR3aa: CASTRTSGGYEQYF; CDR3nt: TGCGCCAGCACCCGGACTAGCGGCGGCTACGAGCAGTACTTC
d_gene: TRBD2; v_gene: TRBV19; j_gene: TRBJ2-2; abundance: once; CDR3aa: CASRVFRTSGERTGELFF; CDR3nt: TGTGCCAGTAGGGTCTTCCGGACTAGCGGGGAGAGGACCGGGGAGCTGTTTTTT
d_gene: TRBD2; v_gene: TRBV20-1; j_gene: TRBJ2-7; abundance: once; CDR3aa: CSASGRGRGDEQYF; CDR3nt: TGCAGTGCTAGTGGCCGCGGGAGAGGGGACGAGCAGTACTTC
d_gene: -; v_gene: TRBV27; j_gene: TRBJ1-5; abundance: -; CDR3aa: CASSLRQPNQPQHF; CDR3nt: TGTGCCAGCAGTTTAAGACAGCCTAATCAGCCCCAGCATTTT
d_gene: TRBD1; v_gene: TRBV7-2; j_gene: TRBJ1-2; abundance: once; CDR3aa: CASSIDRGGYTF; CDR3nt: TGTGCCAGCAGCATTGACAGGGGAGGCTACACCTTC
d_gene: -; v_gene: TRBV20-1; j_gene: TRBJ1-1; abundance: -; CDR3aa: CSARGGTEAFF; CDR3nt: TGCAGTGCTCGGGGGGGCACTGAAGCTTTCTTT
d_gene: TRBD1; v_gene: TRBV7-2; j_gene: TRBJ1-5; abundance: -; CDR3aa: CASNHRGTDQPQHF; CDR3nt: TGTGCCAGCAACCACCGGGGGACAGATCAGCCCCAGCATTTT
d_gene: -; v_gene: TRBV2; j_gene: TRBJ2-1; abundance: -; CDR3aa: CASSPRFYEQFF; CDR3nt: TGTGCCAGCAGTCCCCGTTTTTATGAGCAGTTCTTC
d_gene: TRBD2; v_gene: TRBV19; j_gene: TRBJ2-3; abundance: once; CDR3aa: CASRKPGLATDTQYF; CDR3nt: TGTGCCAGTAGGAAACCGGGACTAGCGACAGATACGCAGTATTTT
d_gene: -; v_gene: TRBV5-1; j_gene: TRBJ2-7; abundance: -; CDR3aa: CASGTGGGYEQYF; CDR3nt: TGCGCCAGCGGTACAGGCGGTGGGTACGAGCAGTACTTC
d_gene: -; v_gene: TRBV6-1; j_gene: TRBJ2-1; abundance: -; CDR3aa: CASSEEGRYGYNEQFF; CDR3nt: TGTGCCAGCAGTGAAGAGGGGAGGTACGGGTACAATGAGCAGTTCTTC
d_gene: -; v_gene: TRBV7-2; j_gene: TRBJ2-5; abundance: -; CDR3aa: CASSFGTFGETQYF; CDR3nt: TGTGCCAGCAGCTTCGGGACATTTGGGGAGACCCAGTACTTC
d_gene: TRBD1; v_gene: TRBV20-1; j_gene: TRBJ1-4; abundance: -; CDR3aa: CSASQGQDNEKLFF; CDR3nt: TGCAGTGCTAGTCAGGGACAGGATAATGAAAAACTGTTTTTT
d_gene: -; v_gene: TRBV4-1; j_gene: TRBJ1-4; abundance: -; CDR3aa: CASSRLLDGSNEKLFF; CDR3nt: TGCGCCAGCAGCCGACTATTGGACGGTTCCAATGAAAAACTGTTTTTT
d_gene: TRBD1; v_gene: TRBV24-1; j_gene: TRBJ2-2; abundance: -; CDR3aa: CATSDSRGHRTGELFF; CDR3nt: TGTGCCACCAGTGATTCCAGGGGGCATCGAACCGGGGAGCTGTTTTTT
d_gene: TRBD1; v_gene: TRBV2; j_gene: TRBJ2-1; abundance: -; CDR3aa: CASRAPAGTGFDEQFF; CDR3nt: TGTGCCAGCAGGGCCCCGGCCGGGACAGGGTTCGATGAGCAGTTCTTC
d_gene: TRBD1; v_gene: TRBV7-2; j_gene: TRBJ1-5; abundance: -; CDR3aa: CASSLVGQGQPQHF; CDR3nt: TGTGCCAGCAGCTTAGTGGGACAGGGGCAGCCCCAGCATTTT
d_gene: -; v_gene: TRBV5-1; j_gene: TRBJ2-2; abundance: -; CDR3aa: CASSLVRAGEPFF; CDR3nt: TGCGCCAGCAGCTTGGTGAGGGCCGGGGAGCCGTTTTTT
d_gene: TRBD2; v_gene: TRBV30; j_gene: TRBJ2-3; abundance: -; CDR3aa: CAWSLGGSDTQYF; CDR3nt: TGTGCCTGGAGTCTCGGGGGGTCGGATACGCAGTATTTT
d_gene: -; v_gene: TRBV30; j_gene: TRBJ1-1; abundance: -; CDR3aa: CASGDWDTEAFF; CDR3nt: TGTGCCTCAGGGGATTGGGATACTGAAGCTTTCTTT
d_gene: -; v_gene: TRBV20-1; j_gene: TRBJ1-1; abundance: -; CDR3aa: CSASNSNNVGNTEAFF; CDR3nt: TGCAGTGCTAGTAATAGCAATAACGTGGGGAACACTGAAGCTTTCTTT
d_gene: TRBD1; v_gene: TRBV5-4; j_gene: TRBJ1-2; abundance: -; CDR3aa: CASSSDRAGEVGYTF; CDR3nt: TGTGCCAGCAGTTCGGACAGGGCGGGCGAGGTTGGCTACACCTTC
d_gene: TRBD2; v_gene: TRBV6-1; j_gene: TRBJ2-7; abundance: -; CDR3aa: CASSEVGSGRAGYEQYF; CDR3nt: TGTGCCAGCAGTGAAGTGGGTAGCGGGAGGGCCGGGTACGAGCAGTACTTC
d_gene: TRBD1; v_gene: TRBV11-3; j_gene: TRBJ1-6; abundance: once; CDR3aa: CASRKRQGAESPLHF; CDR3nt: TGTGCCAGCAGAAAGAGACAGGGTGCAGAATCACCCCTCCACTTT
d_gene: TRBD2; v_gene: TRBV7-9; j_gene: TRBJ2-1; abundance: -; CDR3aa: CASSLSRASGRGNEQFF; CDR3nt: TGTGCCAGCAGCCTCAGCCGAGCTAGCGGGAGGGGCAATGAGCAGTTCTTC
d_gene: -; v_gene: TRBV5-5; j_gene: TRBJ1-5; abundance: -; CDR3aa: CASSWKTSYQPQHF; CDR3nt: TGTGCCAGCAGCTGGAAGACATCATATCAGCCCCAGCATTTT
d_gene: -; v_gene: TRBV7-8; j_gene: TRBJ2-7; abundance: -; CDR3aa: CASSINSPSSYEQYF; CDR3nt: TGTGCCAGCAGCATCAATTCCCCGAGCTCCTACGAGCAGTACTTC
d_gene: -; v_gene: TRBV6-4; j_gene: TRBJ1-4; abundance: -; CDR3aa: CASSTTLGSQKLFF; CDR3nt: TGTGCCAGCAGTACCACACTCGGGTCCCAAAAACTGTTTTTT
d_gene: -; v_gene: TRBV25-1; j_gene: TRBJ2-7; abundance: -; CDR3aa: CASSDATELYEQYF; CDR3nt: TGTGCCAGCAGTGATGCGACTGAGCTTTACGAGCAGTACTTC
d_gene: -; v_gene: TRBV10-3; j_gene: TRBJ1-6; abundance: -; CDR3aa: CAISQGTHNSPLHF; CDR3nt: TGTGCCATCAGTCAGGGGACCCATAATTCACCCCTCCACTTT
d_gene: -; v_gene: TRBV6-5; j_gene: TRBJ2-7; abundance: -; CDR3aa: CASSSSVEQYF; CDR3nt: TGTGCCAGCAGCTCCTCCGTCGAGCAGTACTTC
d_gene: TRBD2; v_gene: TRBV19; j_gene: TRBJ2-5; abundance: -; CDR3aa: CASSIGAGGREYQETQYF; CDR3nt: TGTGCCAGTAGTATCGGAGCGGGAGGGAGGGAGTACCAAGAGACCCAGTACTTC
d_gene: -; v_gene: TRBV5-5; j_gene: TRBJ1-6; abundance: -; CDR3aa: CASSRTQESPLHF; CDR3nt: TGTGCCAGCAGCCGTACACAGGAATCACCCCTCCACTTT
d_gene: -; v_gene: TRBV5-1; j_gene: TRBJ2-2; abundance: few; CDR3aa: CASSSTGETGELFF; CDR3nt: TGCGCCAGCAGCTCGACAGGCGAAACCGGGGAGCTGTTTTTT
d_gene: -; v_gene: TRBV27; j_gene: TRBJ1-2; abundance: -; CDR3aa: CASSFSPGPYGYTF; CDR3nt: TGTGCCAGCAGTTTTTCCCCAGGTCCGTATGGCTACACCTTC
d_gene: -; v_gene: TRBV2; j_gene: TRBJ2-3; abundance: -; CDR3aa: CASTLLGAGGTDTQYF; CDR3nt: TGTGCCAGCACCTTATTGGGAGCGGGTGGCACAGATACGCAGTATTTT
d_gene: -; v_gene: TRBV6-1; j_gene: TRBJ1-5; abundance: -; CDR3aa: CASSEYDQPQHF; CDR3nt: TGTGCCAGCAGTGAATATGATCAGCCCCAGCATTTT
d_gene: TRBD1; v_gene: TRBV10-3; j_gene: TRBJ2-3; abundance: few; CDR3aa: CASAGTGQTDTQYF; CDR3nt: TGTGCCAGCGCCGGGACAGGCCAAACAGATACGCAGTATTTT
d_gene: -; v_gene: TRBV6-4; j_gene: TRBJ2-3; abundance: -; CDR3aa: CASRRQPRGTDTQYF; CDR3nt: TGTGCCAGCAGAAGACAGCCCCGGGGCACAGATACGCAGTATTTT
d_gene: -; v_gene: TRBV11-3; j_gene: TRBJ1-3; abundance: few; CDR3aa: CASSLDLTGPRGNTIYF; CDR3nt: TGTGCCAGCAGCTTAGACCTGACAGGACCGCGGGGAAACACCATATATTTT